This T cell receptor beta chain was found in a study of shared T cell receptors in the human thymus. The CDR3 length is 19 residues. V lost 3 bases, J lost 5 bases, and 23 bases lay in between. From germline, CDR1 is MGHRA and CDR2 YSYEKL. This table comes from immunoSEQ multiplex PCR, and its TCRdb copy is limited to in-frame clones, with some not included. Of 650,000 to 950,000 clones listed, roughly 85% are singletons. Separately, the same data were catalogued under a study of human thymus T cells. That publication notes: Donation was from healthy Finnish infants who were having corrective surgery that addressed congenital heart defects. Use of V and J genes seemed skewed within the thymic and blood repertoires.

The sequencing sample was made of thymocytes. The source is a girl in the first two years of life with a congenital heart defect. The chain has TRBV4-1 and TRBJ1-6; D call uncertain. The CDR3 nucleotides read TGCGCCAGCAGCCAGTCCCGGCGCGGGAAAGCATATAATAATTCACCCCTCCACTTT. Encoded protein: CASSQSRRGKAYNNSPLHF.